This T cell receptor (beta chain) appears in the sequencing data of a study of cytomegalovirus exposure and HLA in healthy donors. Study-level points and caveats: A later analysis, which compared TCR beta chains of equal frequency, found the HLA-associated ones more clonally expanded. In a later analysis, TCR beta V- and J-gene trimming was associated with a missense DCLRE1C variant.

Points on this clone: Antigen: not known.

The CDR3 loop spans 17 amino acids. With 6 bases clipped from V and 0 bases from J, the junction kept 11 bases outside the gene matches. Germline V CDR1 and CDR2: MNHNS, SASEGT. PCR employed 60 Vbeta and 13 Jbeta primers. Measured with immunoSEQ multiplex PCR; TCRdb has only the in-frame clones, and not every one. The table lists about 140,000 clones, around 80% of them singletons. Sequencing was carried out using PBMCs. The J gene is TRBJ1-5, the V gene TRBV6-1; 7 positions match TRBD1. This receptor was obtained from a man aged 35-49 years in good health and CMV-seronegative. The CDR3 region has the DNA TGTGCCAGCAGCGAAAGGACAGGTTGGTATAGCAATCAGCCCCAGCATTTT. Translated: CASSERTGWYSNQPQHF.